These T cell receptor beta chains were read from a single sample in a study of T cell changes during pregnancy in multiple sclerosis. Produced via immunoSEQ multiplex PCR; TCRdb's table is partial and in-frame only. Here the sample spans 95,000 to 110,000 clones, roughly 90% being singletons. Specimen: peripheral blood, collected in the third trimester of pregnancy. The receptors come from a female donor in good health, enrolled as a control in a pregnancy study. Each CDR3 is given with its conserved first and last residue. The order of the fields is V gene, D gene, clone size, J gene, CDR3 protein, CDR3 DNA. The D gene is left open where the match is weak. A clone size is listed for some rows: how often the clone was seen (once, few, many), or a class if it is expanded.

>TRBV6-5|-|-|TRBJ2-5
CASRPPWQTQYF
TGTGCCAGCAGACCTCCATGGCAAACCCAGTACTTC
>TRBV7-3|TRBD2|-|TRBJ2-1
CASSLGGGAHNEQFF
TGTGCCAGCAGCTTAGGCGGGGGGGCACACAATGAGCAGTTCTTC
>TRBV30|TRBD2|-|TRBJ2-2
CAWRPSGGTNTGELFF
TGTGCCTGGAGGCCTAGCGGGGGGACAAACACCGGGGAGCTGTTTTTT
>TRBV6-6|TRBD2|-|TRBJ2-2
CASMWRGGSNTGELFF
TGTGCCAGCATGTGGCGGGGGGGCTCAAACACCGGGGAGCTGTTTTTT
>TRBV12-5|TRBD1|once|TRBJ1-2
CASGAVTGGGYGYTF
TGTGCTAGTGGGGCCGTTACAGGGGGCGGCTATGGCTACACCTTC
>TRBV7-2|TRBD1|-|TRBJ1-2
CASSSTVGQGVTNYGYTF
TGTGCCAGCAGCTCGACCGTGGGACAGGGGGTAACGAACTATGGCTACACCTTC
>TRBV7-9|-|-|TRBJ1-5
CASSLGTATANQPQHF
TGTGCCAGCAGCTTAGGGACAGCGACAGCTAATCAGCCCCAGCATTTT
>TRBV25-1|TRBD1|-|TRBJ2-7
CASSAQGLYEQYF
TGTGCCAGCAGTGCACAGGGGCTCTACGAGCAGTACTTC
>TRBV5-6|-|-|TRBJ1-3
CASSPPSTVGNTIYF
TGTGCCAGCAGCCCACCCTCGACAGTTGGAAACACCATATATTTT
>TRBV6-1|-|-|TRBJ1-5
CATRLGGNNQPQHF
TGTGCCACCCGGTTGGGAGGGAACAATCAGCCCCAGCATTTT
>TRBV7-2|TRBD2|-|TRBJ2-7
CASSLVETSGGPLVYEQYF
TGTGCCAGCAGCTTAGTAGAGACTAGCGGGGGGCCCCTTGTCTACGAGCAGTACTTC
>TRBV6-5|-|-|TRBJ2-1
CASSFQYEQFF
TGTGCCAGCAGCTTTCAGTATGAGCAGTTCTTC
>TRBV9|-|-|TRBJ2-7
CASSVDQGYEQYF
TGTGCCAGCAGCGTAGACCAGGGATACGAGCAGTACTTC
>TRBV10-3|TRBD1|-|TRBJ1-1
CAISETQGAVNTEAFF
TGTGCCATCAGCGAGACACAGGGGGCGGTCAACACTGAAGCTTTCTTT
>TRBV11-3|-|-|TRBJ2-2
CASSLGRGPTGELFF
TGTGCCAGCAGCTTGGGGCGGGGACCAACCGGGGAGCTGTTTTTT
>TRBV27|-|-|TRBJ1-3
CASSLAGTGNTIYF
TGTGCCAGCAGTTTAGCAGGGACTGGAAACACCATATATTTT
>TRBV6-5|-|-|TRBJ1-4
CATWSPTNEKLFF
TGTGCCACCTGGAGCCCGACTAATGAAAAACTGTTTTTT
>TRBV7-2|-|-|TRBJ1-5
CASSFQGSNQPQHF
TGTGCCAGCAGCTTTCAGGGAAGCAATCAGCCCCAGCATTTT
>TRBV6-4|-|few|TRBJ2-3
CASSPTGSTDTQYF
TGTGCCAGCAGCCCGACGGGGAGCACAGATACGCAGTATTTT